This T cell receptor beta chain emerged from a study of CD8+ T cells in alopecia areata. Background on the study: Oral tofacitinib (5 to 10 mg twice daily) was administered to treated patients. Study-wide findings and caveats: Many expanded lesional clones remained in scalp and blood on tofacitinib.

CDR3 length equals 13 residues. The ends were cut back, 5 bases at V and 3 bases at J, with 9 bases in the middle. Germline assignment: CDR1 MNHEY and CDR2 SVGAGI. Treatment noted: oral pan-JAK inhibitor, 5-10 mg twice daily. A note on this clone: Its target is not known.

Investigators isolated RNA and reverse transcribed it into cDNA to act as the sequencing template. Repertoires were generated with immunoSEQ multiplex PCR, while TCRdb's copy carries only in-frame clones and drops some. The sample shows about 190,000 clones, roughly 64% of them seen only once. The J gene is TRBJ2-3, the V gene TRBV6-5; D unclear. This specimen was CD4+ T cells sorted from blood, taken at week 4, from a patient treated with tofacitinib. The source of this sequence is a human donor with alopecia areata. This CDR3 reads CASSGVSTDTQYF. The CDR3 nucleotides read TGTGCCAGCAGTGGGGTTAGTACAGATACGCAGTATTTT.